This T cell receptor beta chain appears in the sequencing data of a study of OX40 agonist ivuxolimab in advanced cancers. Context from the whole study: The costimulatory receptor OX40 (CD134) was targeted by ivuxolimab, a fully human IgG2 agonistic monoclonal antibody. Peripheral TCRbeta sequencing was intended to test whether TCR sequence diversity was altered and clonal T-cell expansion was caused by ivuxolimab. Partial responses were achieved by three dose-escalation patients, of whom one had hepatocellular carcinoma and two had cutaneous melanoma. The monotherapy dose-escalation portion (N ≈ 50 patients) of the phase I ivuxolimab trial is reported in the paper. Prior anti-PD-1, anti-PD-L1 or anti-CTLA-4 therapy was permitted, and 40% to 50% of dose-escalation patients had received checkpoint inhibitors. Intravenous ivuxolimab was administered to patients every 2 weeks at six dose levels: 0.01, 0.1, 0.3, 1.5, 3 and 10 mg/kg. Among the approximately 54 dose-escalation patients, about 20 had hepatocellular carcinoma, roughly 15 melanoma, 9 renal cell carcinoma and 9 head and neck cancer. In the dose-escalation cohort, roughly four fifths of patients were male, and the mean age was around 60 years, with a range of 23 to 79. Paper-wide results and their limitations: The antigen specificity of the clonally expanded peripheral T cells was not determined. After ivuxolimab, more expanded clones were found on average in CD8+ T cells than in CD4+ T cells. Low levels of normalized T-cell clonal expansion were also seen in some patients who did not respond. At doses of 0.1 to 3.0 mg/kg, clonal expansion of both CD4+ and CD8+ T cells in blood was seen between baseline and week 6. Partial responders in the 0.1-3.0 mg/kg groups had among the lowest normalized peripheral clonal expansion, especially among CD8+ T cells.

Patients with autoimmune disease history or receiving systemic immunosuppression were excluded from the trial. Peripheral blood for TCR sequencing was collected from all dose cohorts at baseline, on cycle 4 day 1, and on cycle 7 day 1. Samples were obtained from an open-label, multicenter, first-in-human phase I dose-escalation trial of ivuxolimab. Adults with locally advanced or metastatic melanoma, renal cell carcinoma, hepatocellular carcinoma or head and neck squamous cell carcinoma were enrolled in the trial. Before TCR sequencing, CD4+ and CD8+ T cells were separately sorted from peripheral blood. With respect to this clone: The antigen it recognizes is unknown. Base qualities are not provided; no much larger clone lies one nucleotide away.

The germline V gene encodes CDR1 MNHEY and CDR2 SVGAGI. The CDR3, cysteine through phenylalanine, is 14 amino acids long. Left in the record is the CDR3 DNA by itself, 42 bases read in frame from the first base. At the junction V is shortened by 8 bases and J by 5 bases; bases outside the gene matches: 9. Genomic DNA was isolated from the sorted cells so that the TCRbeta CDR3 region could be sequenced. TCRbeta CDR3 regions were sequenced using the immunoSEQ Assay. Held by TCRdb, this immuneACCESS table contains in-frame sequences only and omits some clones. Under half of the omission traces to an unresolved V gene where checked; the cause of the rest is unknown. The sample table contains roughly 52,000 clones; only one count was recorded for about four fifths of them. Together, the top ten hold 0.95% to 1.5% of the sample.

This TCR was recovered from an adult with an advanced solid tumor such as melanoma, head and neck, liver or kidney cancer. The sequence links TRBV6-5 to TRBJ1-3, and 7 junction bases match TRBD1. Source: CD4+ or CD8+ T cells sorted from blood, taken in a trial of the OX40 agonist ivuxolimab. The bases read TGTGCCAGCCAGGGGGTCGTGGGTAGAAACACCATATATTTT. Its protein product is CASQGVVGRNTIYF.